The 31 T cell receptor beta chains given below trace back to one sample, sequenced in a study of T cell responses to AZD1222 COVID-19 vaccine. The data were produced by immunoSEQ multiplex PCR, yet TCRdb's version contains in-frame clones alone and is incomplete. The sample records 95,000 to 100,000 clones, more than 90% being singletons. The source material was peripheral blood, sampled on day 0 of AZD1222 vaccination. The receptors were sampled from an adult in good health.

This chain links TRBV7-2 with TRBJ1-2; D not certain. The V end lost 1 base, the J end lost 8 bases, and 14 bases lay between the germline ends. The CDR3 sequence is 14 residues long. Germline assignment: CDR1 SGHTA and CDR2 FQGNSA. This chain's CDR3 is CASSLGGPQYGYTF. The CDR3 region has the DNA TGTGCCAGCAGCTTAGGAGGGCCCCAGTACGGCTACACCTTC.

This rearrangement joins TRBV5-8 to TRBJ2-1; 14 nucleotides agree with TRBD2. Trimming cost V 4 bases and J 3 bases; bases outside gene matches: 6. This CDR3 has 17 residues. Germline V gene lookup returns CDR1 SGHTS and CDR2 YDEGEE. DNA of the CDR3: TGTGCCAGCAGCAGGGGGGGACTAGCGGGAGTCTACAATGAGCAGTTCTTC. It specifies CASSRGGLAGVYNEQFF.

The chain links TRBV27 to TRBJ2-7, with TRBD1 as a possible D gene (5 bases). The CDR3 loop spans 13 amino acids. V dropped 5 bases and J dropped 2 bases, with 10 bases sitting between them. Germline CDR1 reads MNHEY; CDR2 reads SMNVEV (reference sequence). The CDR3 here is CASSESGTYEQYF. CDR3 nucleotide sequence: TGTGCCAGCAGTGAGTCAGGGACCTACGAGCAGTACTTC.

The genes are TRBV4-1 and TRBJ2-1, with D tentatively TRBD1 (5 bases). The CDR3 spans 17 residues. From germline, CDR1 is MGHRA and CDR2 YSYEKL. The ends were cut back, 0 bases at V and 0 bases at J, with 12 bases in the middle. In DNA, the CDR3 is TGCGCCAGCAGCCAAGAATGGATAGGGGCCTCCTACAATGAGCAGTTCTTC. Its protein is CASSQEWIGASYNEQFF.

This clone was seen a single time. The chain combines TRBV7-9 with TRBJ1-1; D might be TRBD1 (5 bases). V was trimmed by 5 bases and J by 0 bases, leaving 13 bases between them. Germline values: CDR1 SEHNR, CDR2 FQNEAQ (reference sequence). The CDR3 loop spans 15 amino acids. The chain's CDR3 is CASSTSWGLNTEAFF. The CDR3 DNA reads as TGTGCCAGCAGCACGTCATGGGGGTTGAACACTGAAGCTTTCTTT.

The CDR3 sequence is CASSLRRETQYF. CDR3 bases: TGTGCCAGCAGTTTAAGGCGGGAGACCCAGTACTTC. This chain links TRBV12-3 or TRBV12-4 with TRBJ2-5, with D unclear. The CDR3 is 12 residues long. The V and J ends lost 2 bases and 5 bases respectively, with 6 bases between them.

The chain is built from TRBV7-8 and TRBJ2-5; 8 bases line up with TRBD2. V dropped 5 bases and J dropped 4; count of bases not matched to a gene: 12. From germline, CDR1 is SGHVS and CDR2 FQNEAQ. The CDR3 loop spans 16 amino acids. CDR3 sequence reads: CASSEPGGPLRETQYF. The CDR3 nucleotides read TGTGCCAGCAGCGAACCGGGAGGGCCTTTGCGAGAGACCCAGTACTTC.

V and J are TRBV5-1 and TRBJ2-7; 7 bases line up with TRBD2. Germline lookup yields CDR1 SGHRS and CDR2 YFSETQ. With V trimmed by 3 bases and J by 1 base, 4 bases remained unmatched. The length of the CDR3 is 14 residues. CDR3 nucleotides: TGCGCCAGCAGCTCCACCGGGGGGTCCTACGAGCAGTACTTC. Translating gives CASSSTGGSYEQYF.

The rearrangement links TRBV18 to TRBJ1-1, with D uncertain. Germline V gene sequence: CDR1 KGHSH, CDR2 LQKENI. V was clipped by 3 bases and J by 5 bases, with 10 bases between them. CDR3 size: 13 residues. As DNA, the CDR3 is TGTGCCAGCTCACCTACTAGCTGGACTGAAGCTTTCTTT. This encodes CASSPTSWTEAFF.

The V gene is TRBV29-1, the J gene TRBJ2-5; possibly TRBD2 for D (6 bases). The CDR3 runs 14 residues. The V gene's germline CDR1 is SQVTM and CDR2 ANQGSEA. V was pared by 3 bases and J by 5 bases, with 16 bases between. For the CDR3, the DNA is TGCAGCGTTGATCCCCGGCGGGGCGGGGAGACCCAGTACTTC. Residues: CSVDPRRGGETQYF. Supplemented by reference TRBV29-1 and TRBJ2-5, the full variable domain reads SAVISQKPSRDICQRGTSLTIQCQVDSQVTMMFWYRQQPGQSLTLIATANQGSEATYESGFVIDKFPISRPNLTFSTLTVSNMSPEDSSIYLCSVDPRRGGETQYFGPGTRLLVL.

The CDR3 loop is CASSLLNTEAFF. The CDR3 DNA is TGTGCCAGCAGCTTGCTGAACACTGAAGCTTTCTTT. The genes are TRBV7-8 and TRBJ1-1; D is uncertain. The CDR3 is 12 residues long. Germline CDR1 reads SGHVS; CDR2 reads FQNEAQ. V dropped 3 bases and J dropped 0 bases, with 2 bases sitting between them.

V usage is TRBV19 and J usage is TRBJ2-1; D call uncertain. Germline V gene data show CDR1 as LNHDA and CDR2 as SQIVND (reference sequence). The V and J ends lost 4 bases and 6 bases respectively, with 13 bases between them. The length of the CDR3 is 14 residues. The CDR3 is CASSTRPPRNEQFF. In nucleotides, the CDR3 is TGTGCCAGTAGTACCCGACCCCCACGCAATGAGCAGTTCTTC.

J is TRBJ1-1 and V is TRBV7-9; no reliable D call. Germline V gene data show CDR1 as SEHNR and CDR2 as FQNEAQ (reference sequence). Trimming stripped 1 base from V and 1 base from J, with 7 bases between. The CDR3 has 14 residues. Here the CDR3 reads CASSLVLGNTEAFF. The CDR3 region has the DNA TGTGCCAGCAGCTTAGTTCTAGGGAACACTGAAGCTTTCTTT.

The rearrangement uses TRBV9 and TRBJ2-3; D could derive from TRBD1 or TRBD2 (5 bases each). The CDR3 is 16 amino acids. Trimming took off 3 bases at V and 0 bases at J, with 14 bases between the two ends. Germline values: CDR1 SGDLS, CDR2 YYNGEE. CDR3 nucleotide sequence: TGTGCCAGCAGCGCCACCCCCGGGGCTAGCACAGATACGCAGTATTTT. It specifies CASSATPGASTDTQYF. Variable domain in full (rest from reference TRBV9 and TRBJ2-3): DSGVTQTPKHLITATGQRVTLRCSPRSGDLSVYWYQQSLDQGLQFLIQYYNGEERAKGNILERFSAQQFPDLHSELNLSSLELGDSALYFCASSATPGASTDTQYFGPGTRLTVL.

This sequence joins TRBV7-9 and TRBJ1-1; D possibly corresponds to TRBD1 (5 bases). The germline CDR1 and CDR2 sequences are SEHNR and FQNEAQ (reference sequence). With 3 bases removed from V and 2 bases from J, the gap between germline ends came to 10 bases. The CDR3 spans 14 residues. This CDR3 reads CASSLGRGNTEAFF. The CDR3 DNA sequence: TGTGCCAGCAGCTTGGGACGGGGAAACACTGAAGCTTTCTTT.

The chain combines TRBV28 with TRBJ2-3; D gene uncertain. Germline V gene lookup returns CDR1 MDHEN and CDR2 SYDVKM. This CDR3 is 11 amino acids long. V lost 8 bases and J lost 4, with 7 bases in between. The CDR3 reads CASLRSDTQYF. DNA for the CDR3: TGTGCCAGCCTAAGATCAGATACGCAGTATTTT.

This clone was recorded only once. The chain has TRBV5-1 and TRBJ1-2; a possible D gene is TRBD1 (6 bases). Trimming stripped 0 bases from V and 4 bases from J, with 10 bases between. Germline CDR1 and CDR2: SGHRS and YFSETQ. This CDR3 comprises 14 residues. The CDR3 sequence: CASSLVGGGYGYTF. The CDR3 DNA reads TGCGCCAGCAGCTTGGTAGGGGGAGGCTATGGCTACACCTTC.

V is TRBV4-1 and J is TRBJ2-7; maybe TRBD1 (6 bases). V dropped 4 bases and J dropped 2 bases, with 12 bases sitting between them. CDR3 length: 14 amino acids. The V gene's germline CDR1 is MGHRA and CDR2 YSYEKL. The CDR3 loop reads CASSLDSLTYEQYF. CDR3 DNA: TGCGCCAGCAGCCTGGACAGTCTGACCTACGAGCAGTACTTC.

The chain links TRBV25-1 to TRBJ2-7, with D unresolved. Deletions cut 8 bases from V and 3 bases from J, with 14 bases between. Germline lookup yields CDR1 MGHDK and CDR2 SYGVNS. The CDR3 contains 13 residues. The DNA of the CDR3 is TGTGCCAGCGGAAGTGGTTTCCGCTACGAGCAGTACTTC. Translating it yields CASGSGFRYEQYF.

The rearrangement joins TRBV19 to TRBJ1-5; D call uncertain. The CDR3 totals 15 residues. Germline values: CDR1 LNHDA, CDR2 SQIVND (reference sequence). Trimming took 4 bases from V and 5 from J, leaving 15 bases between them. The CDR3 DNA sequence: TGTGCCAGTAGTAGGGTGGACGTTTCCGATCAGCCCCAGCATTTT. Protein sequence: CASSRVDVSDQPQHF.

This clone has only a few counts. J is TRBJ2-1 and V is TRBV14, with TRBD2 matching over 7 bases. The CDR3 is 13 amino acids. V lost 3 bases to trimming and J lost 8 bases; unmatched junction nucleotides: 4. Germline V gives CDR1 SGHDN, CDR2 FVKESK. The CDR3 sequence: CASSQRELDEQFF. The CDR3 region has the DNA TGTGCCAGCAGCCAGCGGGAGCTGGATGAGCAGTTCTTC.

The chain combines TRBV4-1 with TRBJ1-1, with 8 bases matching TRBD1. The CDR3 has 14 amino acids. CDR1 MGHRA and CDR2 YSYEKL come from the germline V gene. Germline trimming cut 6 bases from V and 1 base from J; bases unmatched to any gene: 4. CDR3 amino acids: CASRTGTGNTEAFF. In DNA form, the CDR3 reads TGCGCCAGCAGAACCGGGACAGGGAACACTGAAGCTTTCTTT.

The CDR3 here is CASSLGTSTDTQYF. DNA for the CDR3: TGCGCCAGCAGCCTGGGGACTAGCACAGATACGCAGTATTTT. This chain joins TRBV5-1 and TRBJ2-3, with D possibly matching TRBD2 (6 bases). The CDR3 consists of 14 residues. Germline V gene data show CDR1 as SGHRS and CDR2 as YFSETQ. V was shortened by 4 bases and J by 0 bases, with 9 bases between the two germline ends.

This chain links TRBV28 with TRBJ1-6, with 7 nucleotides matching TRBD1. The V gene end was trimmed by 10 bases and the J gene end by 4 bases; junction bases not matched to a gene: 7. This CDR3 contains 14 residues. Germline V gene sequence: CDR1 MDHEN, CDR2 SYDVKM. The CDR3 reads CAIRPGQYNSPLHF. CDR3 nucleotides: TGTGCCATCAGACCGGGACAGTATAATTCACCCCTCCACTTT. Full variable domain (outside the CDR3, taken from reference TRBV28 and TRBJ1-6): DVKVTQSSRYLVKRTGEKVFLECVQDMDHENMFWYRQDPGLGLRLIYFSYDVKMKEKGDIPEGYSVSREKKERFSLILESASTNQTSMYLCAIRPGQYNSPLHFGNGTRLTVT.

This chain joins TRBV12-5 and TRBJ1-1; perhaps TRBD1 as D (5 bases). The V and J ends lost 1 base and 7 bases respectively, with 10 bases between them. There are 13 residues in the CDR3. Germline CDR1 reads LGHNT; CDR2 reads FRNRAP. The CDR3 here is CASGLGGTYEAFF. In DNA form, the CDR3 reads TGTGCTAGTGGTTTGGGGGGGACGTATGAAGCTTTCTTT.

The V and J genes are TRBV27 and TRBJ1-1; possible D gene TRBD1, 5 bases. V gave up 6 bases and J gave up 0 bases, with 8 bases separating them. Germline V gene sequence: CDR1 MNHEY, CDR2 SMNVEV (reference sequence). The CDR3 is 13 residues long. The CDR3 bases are TGTGCCAGCAGAGAGACAGTGAACACTGAAGCTTTCTTT. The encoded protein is CASRETVNTEAFF.

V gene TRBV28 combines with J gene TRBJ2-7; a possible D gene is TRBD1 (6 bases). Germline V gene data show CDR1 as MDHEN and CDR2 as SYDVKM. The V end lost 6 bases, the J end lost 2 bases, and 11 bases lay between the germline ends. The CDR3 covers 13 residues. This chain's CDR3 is CASRNRDTYEQYF. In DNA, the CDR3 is TGTGCCAGCAGGAACCGGGACACCTACGAGCAGTACTTC.

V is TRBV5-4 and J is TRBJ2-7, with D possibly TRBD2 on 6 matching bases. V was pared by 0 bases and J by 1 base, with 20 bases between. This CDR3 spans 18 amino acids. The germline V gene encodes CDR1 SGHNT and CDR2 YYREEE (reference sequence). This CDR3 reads CASSLVDGSRARSYEQYF. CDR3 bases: TGTGCCAGCAGCTTGGTCGACGGGAGCCGCGCCCGTTCCTACGAGCAGTACTTC.

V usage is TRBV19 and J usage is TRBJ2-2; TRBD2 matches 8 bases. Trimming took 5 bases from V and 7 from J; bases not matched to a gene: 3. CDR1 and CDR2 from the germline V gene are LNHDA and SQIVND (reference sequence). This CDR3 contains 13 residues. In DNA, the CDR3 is TGTGCCAGTAGTCAAGGGACTAGCGGGGAGCTGTTTTTT. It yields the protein CASSQGTSGELFF.

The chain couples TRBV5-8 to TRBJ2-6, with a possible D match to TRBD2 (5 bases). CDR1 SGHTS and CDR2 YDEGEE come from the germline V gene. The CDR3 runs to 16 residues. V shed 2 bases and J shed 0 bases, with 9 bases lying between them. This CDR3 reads CASSFVGSSGANVLTF. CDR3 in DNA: TGTGCCAGCAGCTTTGTGGGGAGCTCTGGGGCCAACGTCCTGACTTTC.

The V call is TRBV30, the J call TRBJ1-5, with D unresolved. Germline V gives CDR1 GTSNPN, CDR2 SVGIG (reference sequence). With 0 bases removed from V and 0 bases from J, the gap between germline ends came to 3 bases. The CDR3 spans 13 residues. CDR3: CAWSVNSNQPQHF. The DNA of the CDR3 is TGTGCCTGGAGTGTTAATAGCAATCAGCCCCAGCATTTT.